The text below deals with one TCR beta chain. These data are taken from a study of chemoradiotherapy in HPV16-positive cancers. Assay used: immunoSEQ multiplex PCR; TCRdb lists only in-frame clones, some missing. The table shows thousands of clones, with about four fifths occurring only once. Repertoires were sampled repeatedly during chemoradiotherapy. Trimming removed 2 bases from V and 4 bases from J, with 18 bases in between. CDR1 is SGHVS, CDR2 FQNEAQ, per germline. CDR3 length equals 17 residues. The chain recombines TRBV7-8 with TRBJ1-5, with D hard to call. The receptor's source is a human donor with HPV-associated anogenital cancer. The sample was acquired from a patient who underwent chemoradiotherapy. The CDR3: CASSLHLTAGPNQPQHF. The CDR3 nucleotides are TGTGCCAGCAGCTTACATCTCACGGCAGGTCCAAATCAGCCCCAGCATTTT.